The clone carrying this T cell receptor beta chain was seen a few times. These data are taken from a study of blood T cell repertoires in COVID-19. Original data processing: The authors estimated nucleated cell counts from reference gene primer amplification. TCRdb keeps only in-frame clones here, not all; method: immunoSEQ multiplex PCR. Clonal size and the V and J genes are those of that table, whereas D and trimming came from the DNA. The data contain some 190,000 clones, about 83% of them singletons. The CDR3 has 14 residues. Germline assignment: CDR1 MDHEN and CDR2 SYDVKM. Trimming stripped 9 bases from V and 0 bases from J, with 14 bases between.

V gene TRBV28 combines with J gene TRBJ1-1, with a tentative D call TRBD1 (5 bases). The clonotype comes from a man between 35 and 55 years old with acute COVID-19. Sequenced material: PBMCs or T cells enriched from blood (not recorded which). CDR3 nucleotide sequence: TGTGCCAGTCAGGGTCGATGGATGAACACTGAAGCTTTCTTT. It translates to CASQGRWMNTEAFF.